A single sample is the source of the 19 T cell receptor beta chains below, sequenced in a study of blood T cell repertoires in COVID-19. Data came from immunoSEQ multiplex PCR; TCRdb stores just in-frame clones and leaves some out. The table lists more than 400,000 clones, roughly 87% of them singletons, with 0.6% in the top ten. Sequencing was done on a sample of PBMCs or T cells enriched from blood (not recorded which). Receptors were obtained from a man in his late teens or twenties who had recovered from COVID-19.

This chain links TRBV5-5 with TRBJ1-1; no reliable D call. V was shortened by 2 bases and J by 10 bases, with 21 bases between the two germline ends. The CDR3 spans 15 residues. Germline loops: CDR1 SGHKS, CDR2 YYEKEE (reference sequence). DNA for the CDR3: TGTGCCAGCAGCTTAGCGTTCCAAATGAACGCGGCAGCTTTCTTT. Its protein is CASSLAFQMNAAAFF.

The chain couples TRBV18 to TRBJ1-6; possibly TRBD1 for D (5 bases). The V end lost 2 bases, the J end lost 14 bases, and 19 bases lay between the germline ends. This CDR3 is built from 15 residues. Germline V gene sequence: CDR1 KGHSH, CDR2 LQKENI. CDR3 residues: CASSPFGHTEGALHF. The CDR3, as DNA: TGTGCCAGCTCACCATTTGGGCACACCGAAGGGGCCCTCCACTTT.

This chain links TRBV18 with TRBJ2-2; D unclear. V dropped 3 bases and J dropped 6 bases, with 8 bases sitting between them. The CDR3 extends over 13 amino acids. CDR1 and CDR2 from the germline V gene are KGHSH and LQKENI. This CDR3 is CASSPAPSGELFF. CDR3 sequence (DNA): TGTGCCAGCTCACCTGCGCCGTCCGGGGAGCTGTTTTTT.

This sequence joins TRBV19 and TRBJ1-5; no clear D. The V end lost 7 bases, the J end lost 0 bases, and 7 bases lay between the germline ends. The CDR3 spans 13 residues. The germline V gene has CDR1 LNHDA and CDR2 SQIVND (reference sequence). CDR3 region: CASNGGSNQPQHF. CDR3 nucleotide sequence: TGTGCCAGTAACGGCGGTAGCAATCAGCCCCAGCATTTT.

The gene calls are TRBV5-6 and TRBJ2-7, with D perhaps matching TRBD2 (6 bases). The germline CDR1 and CDR2 sequences are SGHDT and YYEEEE. The ends were cut back, 0 bases at V and 4 bases at J, with 14 bases in the middle. The CDR3 extends over 15 amino acids. The CDR3: CASSLGFGSLYEQYF. The DNA for the CDR3 is TGTGCCAGCAGCTTGGGGTTCGGGAGTCTATACGAGCAGTACTTC.

The chain has TRBV5-1 and TRBJ2-1; the match to TRBD1 covers 7 bases. There are 12 residues in the CDR3. V was pared by 3 bases and J by 10 bases, with 4 bases of the junction left unmatched. CDR1 SGHRS and CDR2 YFSETQ come from the germline V gene. Here the CDR3 reads CASSSGQAEQFF. CDR3 in DNA: TGCGCCAGCAGCTCAGGACAGGCCGAGCAGTTCTTC.

The V and J genes are TRBV6-5 and TRBJ1-2; D gene unclear. Germline-derived CDR1 and CDR2 are MNHEY and SVGAGI. Trimming left V 8 bases short and J 5 bases short, with 15 bases between. This CDR3 contains 13 residues. CDR3 sequence (DNA): TGTGCCAGCGCCCCGATACAGACGTATGGCTACACCTTC. As protein: CASAPIQTYGYTF.

J is TRBJ1-2 and V is TRBV9; D is perhaps TRBD1 (6 bases). V dropped 2 bases and J dropped 6 bases, with 17 bases sitting between them. Germline V gene data show CDR1 as SGDLS and CDR2 as YYNGEE. The CDR3 contains 15 residues. This chain's CDR3 is CASSVLGARDHGYTF. CDR3 sequence (DNA): TGTGCCAGCAGCGTTCTGGGGGCCAGGGACCATGGCTACACCTTC.

V usage is TRBV10-3 and J usage is TRBJ1-5; perhaps TRBD1 as D (5 bases). This CDR3 region has 14 residues. V dropped 0 bases and J dropped 6 bases, with 9 bases sitting between them. CDR1 and CDR2 from the germline V gene are ENHRY and SYGVKD. Here the CDR3 reads CAISESQGGQPQHF. The CDR3 DNA follows: TGTGCCATCAGTGAGTCGCAGGGAGGTCAGCCCCAGCATTTT.

The rearrangement joins TRBV5-5 to TRBJ1-1; possibly TRBD1 for D (6 bases). The germline gives CDR1 SGHKS, CDR2 YYEKEE (reference sequence). Between the trimmed V and J ends, which lost 4 bases and 5 bases, there was a span of 27 bases. The CDR3 is made up of 18 amino acids. The CDR3 loop is CASSAGTQGVNVWTEAFF. The CDR3 nucleotides read TGTGCCAGCAGCGCGGGTACACAGGGTGTCAATGTTTGGACTGAAGCTTTCTTT.

In this sample, this clone turned up many times. This chain joins TRBV5-6 and TRBJ1-1, with 7 bases that match TRBD1. The CDR3 loop spans 15 amino acids. Germline V gene lookup returns CDR1 SGHDT and CDR2 YYEEEE. V gave up 5 bases and J gave up 0 bases; unmatched junction bases: 7. The CDR3 DNA is TGTGCCAGCAGTAGAACAGGGGTTATGAACACTGAAGCTTTCTTT. Translated, it gives CASSRTGVMNTEAFF.

This clone has just one count. The chain couples TRBV7-2 to TRBJ1-2; D perhaps matches TRBD1 (5 bases). The V end lost 4 bases, the J end lost 3 bases, and 9 bases lay between the germline ends. The CDR3 runs 13 residues. In germline, CDR1 is SGHTA, CDR2 FQGNSA. CDR3 nucleotide sequence: TGTGCCAGCAGCTCCGGACACGACTATGGCTACACCTTC. As protein: CASSSGHDYGYTF. Supplemented by reference TRBV7-2 and TRBJ1-2, the full variable domain reads GAGVSQSPSNKVTEKGKDVELRCDPISGHTALYWYRQSLGQGLEFLIYFQGNSAPDKSGLPSDRFSAERTGGSVSTLTIQRTQQEDSAVYLCASSSGHDYGYTFGSGTRLTVV.

V usage is TRBV5-1 and J usage is TRBJ2-3, with a possible D match to TRBD1 (6 bases). CDR1 and CDR2 (germline): SGHRS, YFSETQ. The CDR3 totals 14 residues. Trimming removed 0 bases at V and 6 bases at J, with 11 bases between. CDR3 coding DNA: TGCGCCAGCAGCTTGGACAGGGCACCCGATACGCAGTATTTT. This translates into CASSLDRAPDTQYF.

The V and J genes are TRBV7-9 and TRBJ2-7; tentatively, D is TRBD2 (5 bases). The CDR3 runs to 17 residues. Germline loops: CDR1 SEHNR, CDR2 FQNEAQ (reference sequence). V was trimmed by 5 bases and J by 3 bases, leaving 23 bases between them. This CDR3 reads CASSRGRDESLNYEQYF. CDR3 DNA sequence: TGTGCCAGCAGCCGAGGGAGAGACGAATCCCTAAACTACGAGCAGTACTTC. The full variable domain, rest sourced from reference TRBV7-9 and TRBJ2-7, is DTGVSQNPRHKITKRGQNVTFRCDPISEHNRLYWYRQTLGQGPEFLTYFQNEAQLEKSRLLSDRFSAERPKGSFSTLEIQRTEQGDSAMYLCASSRGRDESLNYEQYFGPGTRLTVT.

This chain uses TRBV6-2 or TRBV6-3 with TRBJ1-1; 8 bases are shared with TRBD1. V shed 5 bases and J 4 bases; nucleotides not matched to a gene: 6. This CDR3 region has 14 residues. Germline CDR1 MNHEY, CDR2 SVGEGT. This CDR3 reads CASSNRQGSTEAFF. As DNA, the CDR3 is TGTGCCAGCAGTAACAGACAGGGGAGCACTGAAGCTTTCTTT.

J is TRBJ1-3 and V is TRBV14, with D unresolved. V shed 0 bases and J shed 0 bases, with 12 bases lying between them. The CDR3 sequence is 17 residues long. CDR1 is SGHDN, CDR2 FVKESK, per germline. The CDR3 sequence is CASSQEGAVISGNTIYF. CDR3 sequence (DNA): TGTGCCAGCAGCCAAGAAGGAGCGGTTATCTCTGGAAACACCATATATTTT.

The J gene is TRBJ1-6, the V gene TRBV3-1 (or the pseudogene TRBV3-2); no reliable D call. The CDR3 is made up of 16 amino acids. Germline V CDR1 and CDR2: LGHDT, YNNKEL (reference sequence). Trimming took 4 bases from V and 12 from J, leaving 22 bases between them. The CDR3 bases are TGTGCCAGCAGCCGAATTGGTTGGGCCGGCTTGGAACCCCTCCACTTT. Protein sequence: CASSRIGWAGLEPLHF.

The chain recombines TRBV7-3 with TRBJ2-1, with 7 bases aligning to TRBD2. The CDR3 consists of 17 residues. Germline values: CDR1 SGHTA, CDR2 FQGTGA. Unmatched junction bases numbered 11, after V lost 3 bases and J lost 3 bases. The CDR3: CASSFLDGASGYNEQFF. In nucleotides, the CDR3 is TGTGCCAGCAGCTTCCTTGATGGGGCTAGCGGCTACAATGAGCAGTTCTTC. Full variable domain (rest looked up from reference TRBV7-3 and TRBJ2-1): GAGVSQTPSNKVTEKGKYVELRCDPISGHTALYWYRQSLGQGPEFLIYFQGTGAADDSGLPNDRFFAVRPEGSVSTLKIQRTERGDSAVYLCASSFLDGASGYNEQFFGPGTRLTVL.

V gene TRBV6-5 combines with J gene TRBJ2-1, with D possibly being TRBD1 (5 bases). The germline gives CDR1 MNHEY, CDR2 SVGAGI. The CDR3 runs to 13 residues. Trimming removed 6 bases at V and 8 bases at J, with 14 bases between. Written as DNA, the CDR3 is TGTGCCAGCAGAAAAGGTCTAGGGGATGAGCAGTTCTTC. It yields the protein CASRKGLGDEQFF.